The next 22 T cell receptor beta chains were all read from a single sample in a study of shared clonotypes between healthy human individuals (dated by TCRdb to 2018 to 2020). Libraries were made using the immunoSEQ multiplex PCR assay. TCRdb's version of the immuneACCESS table is confined to in-frame rearrangements and falls short of the full clone set. An unresolved V gene accounts for under half of the shortfall where checked; the remainder is of unknown origin. This sample gives approximately 2.4 million clones in total; roughly 95% of them show up just once. Around 0.13% of the sample is in the top ten clones. The sample was naive CD4+ T cells sorted from blood. The cell subset or site tag for this specimen amounts to: CD45RA+ positively selected. The receptors stem from a man aged 18 to 29 in good health.

The gene calls are TRBV28 and TRBJ1-2, with a possible D match to TRBD1 (5 bases). CDR1 is MDHEN and CDR2 is SYDVKM in the germline V gene. Trimming pared 7 bases from V and 5 bases from J, leaving 20 bases between. The CDR3 is made up of 15 amino acids. The CDR3 DNA reads TGTGCCAGCACCGTAGGGCAGGACCGGGGGTATGGCTACACCTTC. Its protein is CASTVGQDRGYGYTF.

The chain recombines TRBV7-2 with TRBJ2-2; weak D call: TRBD1 (5 bases). Trimming removed 6 bases from V and 5 bases from J, with 13 bases in between. This CDR3 contains 14 residues. Germline loops: CDR1 SGHTA, CDR2 FQGNSA. For the CDR3, the DNA is TGTGCCAGCAGTACAGGCGTGGGTACCGGGGAGCTGTTTTTT. Protein: CASSTGVGTGELFF.

This clone was seen once. The rearrangement links TRBV9 to TRBJ1-5; no clear D gene. Trimming took off 4 bases at V and 7 bases at J, with 24 bases between the two ends. The CDR3 spans 17 residues. CDR1 is SGDLS and CDR2 is YYNGEE in the germline V gene. As DNA, the CDR3 is TGTGCCAGCAGCTCGAGCCTAGACGCAAACTTCGACCAGCCCCAGCATTTT. Amino acids: CASSSSLDANFDQPQHF.

The chain combines TRBV27 with TRBJ1-2; 10 bases match TRBD1. V trimming: 2 bases; J trimming: 7 bases; junction bases outside the gene matches: 19. Looked up from germline, CDR1 is MNHEY and CDR2 is SMNVEV (reference sequence). CDR3 length equals 19 residues. The CDR3 here is CASSLTATAGTGALFGYTF. The DNA for the CDR3 is TGTGCCAGCAGTTTAACCGCCACAGCCGGGACAGGGGCACTTTTTGGCTACACCTTC.

The genes are TRBV6-1 and TRBJ2-5; D possibly corresponds to TRBD2 (6 bases). The CDR3 contains 16 residues. Looked up from germline, CDR1 is MNHNS and CDR2 is SASEGT. V was shortened by 2 bases and J by 1 base, with 14 bases between the two germline ends. The CDR3 DNA is TGTGCCAGCAGTGAATTGGGGGGAGTCGTCCAAGAGACCCAGTACTTC. Its translation: CASSELGGVVQETQYF.

Of note for this clone: The junction differs from germline at one of its ends, possibly a read error. This sequence joins TRBV7-9 and TRBJ2-5; D might be TRBD1 or TRBD2, each matching 5 bases. The CDR3 is 11 amino acids. CDR1 and CDR2 from the germline V gene are SEHNR and FQNEAQ (reference sequence). The CDR3: CASSLEGTPHF. The CDR3 DNA is TGTGCCAGCAGCTTAGAAGGGACGCCGCACTTC.

The J gene is TRBJ1-4, the V gene TRBV28, with a tentative D call TRBD1 (5 bases). Trimming shortened V by 6 bases and J by 10 bases, and 18 bases separated the two germline ends. The CDR3 totals 14 residues. Germline lookup yields CDR1 MDHEN and CDR2 SYDVKM. In DNA form, the CDR3 reads TGTGCCAGCAGCTCGCCATCGGGGGTCGGAAAACTGTTTTTT. It yields the protein CASSSPSGVGKLFF. Full variable domain (remainder filled in from reference TRBV28 and TRBJ1-4): DVKVTQSSRYLVKRTGEKVFLECVQDMDHENMFWYRQDPGLGLRLIYFSYDVKMKEKGDIPEGYSVSREKKERFSLILESASTNQTSMYLCASSSPSGVGKLFFGSGTQLSVL.

Notes on this clone: This sample also contains other DNA sequences that code for the same CDR3. The J gene is TRBJ1-5, the V gene TRBV27; possible D gene TRBD1, 5 bases. The CDR3 has 13 residues. The ends were cut back, 4 bases at V and 4 bases at J, with 8 bases in the middle. CDR1 MNHEY and CDR2 SMNVEV come from the germline V gene (reference sequence). The CDR3 here is CASSYQGNQPQHF. As DNA, the CDR3 is TGTGCCAGCAGTTACCAGGGTAATCAGCCCCAGCATTTT.

The chain employs TRBV7-2 and TRBJ2-5; TRBD1 matches at 10 bases. The V and J ends lost 4 bases and 4 bases, in that order; junction bases with no gene match: 6. Germline loops: CDR1 SGHTA, CDR2 FQGNSA. The CDR3 is made up of 15 amino acids. CDR3 coding DNA: TGTGCCAGCAGCTGGACCGGGACAGGGGTAGAGACCCAGTACTTC. Translating gives CASSWTGTGVETQYF.

V and J are TRBV6-6 and TRBJ1-5; 8 nucleotides agree with TRBD1. V lost 6 bases to trimming and J lost 4 bases; unmatched junction nucleotides: 2. Per the germline V gene, CDR1 is MNHNY and CDR2 is SVGAGI (reference sequence). The CDR3 loop spans 13 amino acids. The CDR3, as DNA: TGTGCCAGCAGAGGACAGGGAAATCAGCCCCAGCATTTT. This codes for CASRGQGNQPQHF.

The chain joins TRBV10-1 to TRBJ2-7; 7 bases line up with TRBD2. The CDR3 contains 13 residues. V shed 8 bases, J shed 6 bases, and the junction held 10 bases outside the gene matches. Germline loops: CDR1 WNHNN, CDR2 SYGVQD (reference sequence). The chain's CDR3 is CASGGKGRAEQYF. The DNA of the CDR3 is TGCGCCAGCGGGGGAAAAGGGAGGGCCGAGCAGTACTTC.

This clone was detected once. The chain combines TRBV7-2 with TRBJ2-2; TRBD1 matches at 7 bases. Germline values: CDR1 SGHTA, CDR2 FQGNSA. After removal of 5 bases from V and 5 bases from J, the junction contained 8 bases not matched to a gene. CDR3 length equals 15 residues. This CDR3 reads CASSLRDRSTGELFF. The CDR3 nucleotides are TGTGCCAGCAGCCTACGGGACAGAAGTACCGGGGAGCTGTTTTTT.

A word on this clone: Other DNA sequences of this sample code for an identical CDR3. The rearrangement joins TRBV5-1 to TRBJ2-7; 10 nucleotides align to TRBD1. Trimming took 2 bases from V and 1 from J; bases not matched to a gene: 3. There are 15 residues in the CDR3. Looked up from germline, CDR1 is SGHRS and CDR2 is YFSETQ. In DNA, the CDR3 is TGCGCCAGCAGCTTCGGGACAGGGGCATCCTACGAGCAGTACTTC. It translates to CASSFGTGASYEQYF.

This rearrangement joins TRBV10-2 to TRBJ2-1; D uncertain. Germline assignment: CDR1 WSHSY and CDR2 SAAADI. The CDR3 consists of 13 residues. Trimming shortened V by 8 bases and J by 2 bases, and 10 bases separated the two germline ends. Written as DNA, the CDR3 is TGCGCCAGCGGGATACGGCCCTACAATGAGCAGTTCTTC. It codes for CASGIRPYNEQFF.

The rearrangement links TRBV10-3 to TRBJ2-7, with unresolved D. This CDR3 is 13 amino acids long. In germline, CDR1 is ENHRY, CDR2 SYGVKD. The V gene lost 2 bases and the J gene lost 2 bases, with 7 bases spanning the gap. CDR3 region: CAISERIPYEQYF. In DNA, the CDR3 is TGTGCCATCAGTGAGCGTATCCCCTACGAGCAGTACTTC.

The chain couples TRBV5-1 to TRBJ2-3; TRBD2 is a possible D gene (7 bases). CDR3 size: 15 residues. V lost 3 bases, J lost 5 bases, and 16 bases lay in between. CDR1 and CDR2 from the germline V gene are SGHRS and YFSETQ. CDR3: CASSSMGGHQDTQYF. In DNA form, the CDR3 reads TGCGCCAGCAGCTCCATGGGGGGGCACCAAGATACGCAGTATTTT.

V usage is TRBV6-6 and J usage is TRBJ2-7; 7 bases fit TRBD2. Germline CDR1 MNHNY, CDR2 SVGAGI (reference sequence). This CDR3 is built from 13 residues. J was trimmed by 3 bases and V by 10 bases; bases with no gene match: 9. In nucleotides, the CDR3 is TGTGCCACTGCGGGGGATCCCTACTACGAGCAGTACTTC. Translated, it gives CATAGDPYYEQYF.

This sequence joins TRBV28 and TRBJ2-7, with 9 bases matching TRBD1. From germline, CDR1 is MDHEN and CDR2 SYDVKM. V was clipped by 6 bases and J by 6 bases; unmatched bases: 9. This CDR3 is 14 amino acids long. For the CDR3, the DNA is TGTGCCAGCAGAGCTCCACCGGGACAGGGCGAGCAGTACTTC. It codes for CASRAPPGQGEQYF. Full variable domain (outside the CDR3, taken from reference TRBV28 and TRBJ2-7): DVKVTQSSRYLVKRTGEKVFLECVQDMDHENMFWYRQDPGLGLRLIYFSYDVKMKEKGDIPEGYSVSREKKERFSLILESASTNQTSMYLCASRAPPGQGEQYFGPGTRLTVT.

The sample holds one count of this clone. The chain employs TRBV7-8 and TRBJ1-1; D unclear. Deletions cut 5 bases from V and 4 bases from J, with 14 bases between. CDR3 length equals 14 residues. Germline V gene lookup returns CDR1 SGHVS and CDR2 FQNEAQ. The CDR3 loop is CASSPQPQITEAFF. The CDR3 coding sequence is TGTGCCAGCAGCCCCCAACCACAGATCACTGAAGCTTTCTTT. The full variable domain, rest sourced from reference TRBV7-8 and TRBJ1-1, is GAGVSQSPRYKVAKRGQDVALRCDPISGHVSLFWYQQALGQGPEFLTYFQNEAQLDKSGLPSDRFFAERPEGSVSTLKIQRTQQEDSAVYLCASSPQPQITEAFFGQGTRLTVV.

Concerning this clone: This same CDR3 is encoded by further DNA sequences in the sample. The genes are TRBV5-1 and TRBJ1-3; maybe TRBD1 (6 bases). The CDR3 is 14 amino acids. V was shortened by 0 bases and J by 4 bases, with 8 bases between the two germline ends. Germline CDR1 is SGHRS and CDR2 is YFSETQ. The CDR3 loop reads CASSLEGTGNTIYF. The CDR3 nucleotides are TGCGCCAGCAGCTTGGAGGGGACAGGAAACACCATATATTTT.

This chain uses TRBV19 with TRBJ2-3; 8 bases align to TRBD1. CDR1 and CDR2 (germline): LNHDA, SQIVND (reference sequence). V dropped 4 bases and J dropped 10; count of bases not matched to a gene: 4. The CDR3 sequence is 12 residues long. Here the CDR3 DNA reads TGTGCCAGTAGTACCACAGGGGGACCGCAGTATTTT. Its protein product is CASSTTGGPQYF.

The chain employs TRBV6-5 and TRBJ2-3; 8 bases agree with TRBD1. The germline CDR1 and CDR2 sequences are MNHEY and SVGAGI. The CDR3 length is 15 residues. V shed 4 bases, J shed 2 bases, and the junction held 5 bases outside the gene matches. CDR3 in DNA: TGTGCCAGCAGTTCCGGGACAGGTTTCACAGATACGCAGTATTTT. This gives the protein CASSSGTGFTDTQYF.